This T cell receptor beta chain was profiled in a study of blood T cell repertoires in COVID-19. At the level of the study: PBMCs, B-cell-depleted T cells, or T cells were the source of the cDNA or gDNA that made up the material.

Measured with immunoSEQ multiplex PCR; TCRdb has only the in-frame clones, and not every one. The repertoire holds 120,000 or so clones, with around 82% as singletons. The V gene's germline CDR1 is SGHTS and CDR2 YDEGEE. Trimming removed 4 bases from V and 1 base from J; junction bases left unmatched: 3. The CDR3 runs to 14 residues. Specimen: peripheral blood. This chain connects TRBV5-8 to TRBJ2-5; the match to TRBD1 covers 8 bases. The TCR sequence derives from a man older than 75 with active or convalescent COVID-19. CDR3 loop: CASSPGQGQETQYF. CDR3 bases: TGTGCCAGCAGCCCTGGACAGGGCCAAGAGACCCAGTACTTC.